This T cell receptor (beta chain) was identified during a study of Tregs in tolerant kidney transplant recipients. Findings and caveats of the study: The most relevant donor-specific Treg TCRbeta repertoire apparently came from expansion with activated donor B cells. The small number of patients limits these findings pending further validation. No direct test of biological reproducibility was done here.

Thawed PBMCs were FACS-sorted into unstimulated CD4+CD25+CD127- regulatory T cells, CD4+CD25- non-regulatory cells, CD4 and CD8 cells. A remark on this clone: Its antigen is as yet unknown.

Germline CDR1 reads PRHDT; CDR2 reads FYEKMQ (reference sequence). Trimming took off 5 bases at V and 6 bases at J, with 11 bases between the two ends. The CDR3 extends over 12 amino acids. Only in-frame clones appear in the TCRdb table, and some are missing; sequencing was by immunoSEQ multiplex PCR. The table has some 100,000 clones, around nine tenths seen once. The sample consisted of CD4+ T cells from blood. This chain uses TRBV13 with TRBJ2-7; possible D gene TRBD1, 5 bases. This sequence was found in a human donor in good health. The CDR3 is CASSLWGREQYF. The CDR3 DNA is TGTGCCAGCAGCCTCTGGGGCCGCGAGCAGTACTTC.